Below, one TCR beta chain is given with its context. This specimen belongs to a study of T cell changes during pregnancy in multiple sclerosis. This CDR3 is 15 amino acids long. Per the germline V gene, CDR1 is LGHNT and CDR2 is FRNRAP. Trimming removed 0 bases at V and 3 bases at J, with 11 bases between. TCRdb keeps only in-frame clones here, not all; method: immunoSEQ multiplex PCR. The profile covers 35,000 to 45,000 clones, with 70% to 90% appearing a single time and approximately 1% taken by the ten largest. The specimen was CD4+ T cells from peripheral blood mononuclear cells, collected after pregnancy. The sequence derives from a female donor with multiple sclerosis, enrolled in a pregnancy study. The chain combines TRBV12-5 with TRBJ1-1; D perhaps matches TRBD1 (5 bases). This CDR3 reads CASGLVQGSDTEAFF. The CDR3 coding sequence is TGTGCTAGTGGTTTGGTGCAGGGTTCGGACACTGAAGCTTTCTTT.